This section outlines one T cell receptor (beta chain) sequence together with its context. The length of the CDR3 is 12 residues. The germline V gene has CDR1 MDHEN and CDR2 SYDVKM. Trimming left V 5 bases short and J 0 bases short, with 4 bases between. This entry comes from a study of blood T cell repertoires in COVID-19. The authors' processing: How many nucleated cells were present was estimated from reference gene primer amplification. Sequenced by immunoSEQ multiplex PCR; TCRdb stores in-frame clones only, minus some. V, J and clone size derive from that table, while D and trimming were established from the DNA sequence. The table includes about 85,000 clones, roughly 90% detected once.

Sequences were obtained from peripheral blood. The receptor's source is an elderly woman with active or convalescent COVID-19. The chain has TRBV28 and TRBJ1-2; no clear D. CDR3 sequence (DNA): TGTGCCAGCAGTACTTCTAACTATGGCTACACCTTC. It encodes CASSTSNYGYTF.